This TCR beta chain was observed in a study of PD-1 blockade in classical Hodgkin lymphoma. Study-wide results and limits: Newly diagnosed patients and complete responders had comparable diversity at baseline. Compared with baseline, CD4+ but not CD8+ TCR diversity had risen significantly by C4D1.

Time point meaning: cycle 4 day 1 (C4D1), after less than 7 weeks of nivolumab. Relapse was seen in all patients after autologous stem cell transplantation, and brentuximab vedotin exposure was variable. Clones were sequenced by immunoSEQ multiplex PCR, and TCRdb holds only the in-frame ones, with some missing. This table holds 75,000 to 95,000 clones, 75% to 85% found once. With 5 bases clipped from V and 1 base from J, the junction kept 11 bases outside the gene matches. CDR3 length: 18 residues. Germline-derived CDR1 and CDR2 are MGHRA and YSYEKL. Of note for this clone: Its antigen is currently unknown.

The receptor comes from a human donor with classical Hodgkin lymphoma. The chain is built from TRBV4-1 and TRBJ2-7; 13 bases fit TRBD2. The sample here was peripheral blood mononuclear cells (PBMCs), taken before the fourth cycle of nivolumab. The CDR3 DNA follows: TGCGCCAGCAGCTCCTCTCCAGGACTAGCGGGGGAGTCCTACGAGCAGTACTTC. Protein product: CASSSSPGLAGESYEQYF.